This record concerns one T cell receptor (beta chain) sequence. No antigen is known for it. It has no much larger one-base neighbor in the sample; base qualities were not kept. Whole blood was collected in K2EDTA tubes by collaborating institutions according to the institutions' own protocols. Collaborator samples were shipped for TCRbeta analysis as frozen whole blood, isolated PBMCs, or DNA extracted from either sample type. The germline V gene supplies CDR1 SGHTA and CDR2 FQGNSA. V gives up 5 bases and J gives up 1 base, and the segment between their germline ends measures 10 bases. Its CDR3 holds 14 amino acids, cysteine through phenylalanine. The entry retains the CDR3 DNA only, 42 bases that are in frame from base 1. The data were taken from a study of blood T cell repertoires in COVID-19 (dated by TCRdb to the early 2020s). Regarding the study in general: Samples covering the acute and convalescent phases of COVID-19 were provided by collaborators in the United States, Italy and Spain. Sample metadata almost always included a de-identified subject ID, COVID-19 status, age in years and sex. Where available, HLA class I and class II types were taken from metadata supplied by the sample provider and were not determined by assay-based typing. The repertoires were released in a freely available public database intended as a resource for research on the immune response to SARS-CoV-2. Deeply sampled blood TCRbeta repertoires from subjects exposed to, actively infected with, or recovered from COVID-19 were included in the dataset. The samples were drawn from two sources: the first 160 participants of the ongoing ImmuneRACE study, and some 1,300 subjects contributed by 6 global collaborators. The prospective study material was composed of cDNA or gDNA derived from T cells, B-cell-depleted T cells, or PBMCs.

On the study overall, not on this receptor specifically: Clinical and demographic metadata were provided uncurated, with the amount varying by source and participant.

TCRbeta CDR3 regions were amplified from genomic DNA using the immunoSEQ Assay, a bias-controlled multiplex PCR. Per the source publication's procedure: Within the assay, amplification of reference gene primers was used to estimate how many nucleated cells each sample contained. To quantify the absolute abundance of each unique TCRbeta CDR3 rearrangement, sequence reads were collapsed and filtered. Productive Simpson clonality was computed per sample as the square root of Simpson's diversity index over productive rearrangements. TCRdb's version of the immuneACCESS table is confined to in-frame rearrangements and falls short of the full clone set. An unresolved V gene accounts for under half of the shortfall where checked; the remainder is of unknown origin. The V and J calls and clone size come from that table; D and trimming were worked out from the DNA. Present in this sample are tens of thousands of clones, approximately 80% of which were seen just once. The ten top clones hold 25% to 35% of the sample.

Sequencing was done on a sample of peripheral blood. The TCR originated in a woman aged 80 or over with active or convalescent COVID-19. The chain uses TRBV7-2 and TRBJ2-3; the D gene is unclear. The nucleotide sequence reads as follows: TGTGCCAGCAGCGCCTTGGGCGGCACAGATACGCAGTATTTT. It translates as CASSALGGTDTQYF.